The 10 T cell receptor beta chains given below trace back to one sample, sequenced in a study of cytomegalovirus exposure and HLA in healthy donors. The PCR ran on 60 Vbeta and 13 Jbeta primers. Produced via immunoSEQ multiplex PCR; TCRdb's table is partial and in-frame only. The data show about 190,000 clones, 70% to 75% seen once. Specimen: PBMCs. The receptors were sampled from a man under 40 in good health and CMV-seropositive.

The J gene is TRBJ2-2, the V gene TRBV7-2, with D tentatively TRBD1 (5 bases). V was cut by 3 bases and J by 6 bases, with 5 bases left in between. This CDR3 has 12 residues. The V gene's germline CDR1 is SGHTA and CDR2 FQGNSA. DNA of the CDR3: TGTGCCAGCAGCTTGGGGCCCGGGGAGCTGTTTTTT. It codes for CASSLGPGELFF.

The CDR3 spells CASSSGAGANVLTF. DNA for the CDR3: TGTGCCAGCAGCTCGGGAGCCGGGGCCAACGTCCTGACTTTC. This chain connects TRBV7-6 to TRBJ2-6; tentative D call: TRBD2 (6 bases). The V end lost 4 bases, the J end lost 4 bases, and 8 bases lay between the germline ends. There are 14 residues in the CDR3. Germline V gene lookup returns CDR1 SGHVS and CDR2 FNYEAQ.

The rearrangement uses TRBV7-3 and TRBJ2-3; D is unresolved. Deletions cut 5 bases from V and 2 bases from J, with 11 bases between. Germline V gene data show CDR1 as SGHTA and CDR2 as FQGTGA. This CDR3 spans 14 amino acids. Here the CDR3 DNA reads TGTGCCAGCAGCCCGGGTAGAACCACAGATACGCAGTATTTT. Protein sequence: CASSPGRTTDTQYF.

V is TRBV7-3 and J is TRBJ2-3; 9 bases line up with TRBD2. In germline, CDR1 is SGHTA, CDR2 FQGTGA. This CDR3 has 16 amino acids. V lost 1 base, J lost 5 bases, and 7 bases stayed unmatched. CDR3 in amino acids: CASSLRAGGPKDTQYF. The CDR3 DNA is TGTGCCAGCAGCTTAAGGGCGGGAGGGCCTAAAGATACGCAGTATTTT.

The CDR3 region is CASSRRRATEAFF. The CDR3 region has the DNA TGCGCCAGCAGCCGAAGGCGGGCCACTGAAGCTTTCTTT. This chain uses TRBV4-3 with TRBJ1-1, with D hard to call. From germline, CDR1 is LGHNA and CDR2 YSLEER. V was pared by 4 bases and J by 4 bases, with 10 bases between. This CDR3 is built from 13 residues.

The chain joins TRBV7-3 to TRBJ2-3, with 7 nucleotides matching TRBD1. This CDR3 is built from 15 residues. V was pared by 3 bases and J by 3 bases, with 6 bases of the junction left unmatched. Germline V gene lookup returns CDR1 SGHTA and CDR2 FQGTGA. CDR3 nucleotides: TGTGCCAGCAGCTTGAGGGGGCGCGTTACAGATACGCAGTATTTT. It translates to CASSLRGRVTDTQYF.

The chain carries TRBV21-1 and TRBJ1-3. TRBV21-1 is termed a pseudogene. The CDR3 runs 15 residues. CDR3 residues: CASSKGGGAGNTIYF. The CDR3 DNA reads TGTGCCAGCAGCAAAGGTGGAGGGGCTGGAAACACCATATATTTT.

The CDR3 sequence is CASSKRSTGELFF. The DNA for the CDR3 is TGTGCCAGCAGCAAGCGGTCCACCGGGGAGCTGTTTTTT. V usage is TRBV9 and J usage is TRBJ2-2, with D possibly being TRBD2 (5 bases). This CDR3 spans 13 amino acids. Deletions cut 4 bases from V and 4 bases from J, with 8 bases between. Germline V lookup: CDR1 SGDLS, CDR2 YYNGEE.

The rearrangement links TRBV10-2 to TRBJ2-7; D perhaps matches TRBD2 (6 bases). The CDR3 length is 11 residues. Germline CDR1 reads WSHSY; CDR2 reads SAAADI. The V end was cut by 10 bases, the J end by 3 bases, with 10 bases between. The CDR3 protein is CATQTSYEQYF. The DNA for the CDR3 is TGCGCCACCCAGACTAGCTACGAGCAGTACTTC.

Only one count was recorded for this clone. The chain uses TRBV11-2 and TRBJ2-2; D is perhaps TRBD2 (5 bases). Between the trimmed V and J ends, which lost 4 bases and 7 bases, there was a span of 25 bases. Germline assignment: CDR1 SGHAT and CDR2 FQNNGV. The CDR3 has 18 amino acids. This CDR3 is CASSWGRDLGVGVGELFF. The CDR3 DNA follows: TGTGCCAGCAGCTGGGGTAGAGACCTCGGAGTCGGGGTCGGGGAGCTGTTTTTT.